Each of the 14 T cell receptor beta chains below was sequenced from the same sample in a study of T cell responses to AZD1222 COVID-19 vaccine. Sequenced by immunoSEQ multiplex PCR; TCRdb stores in-frame clones only, minus some. The repertoire holds roughly 120,000 clones, with 88% as singletons. Sample: peripheral blood, taken on day 0 of MenACWY control vaccination. These TCRs come from an adult in good health.

This clone has a single count. The chain is built from TRBV5-1 and TRBJ2-5; 7 nucleotides line up with TRBD2. V gave up 0 bases and J gave up 2 bases; unmatched junction bases: 13. The CDR3 is 18 residues long. Germline CDR1 and CDR2: SGHRS and YFSETQ. CDR3: CASSLELAVSGEQETQYF. DNA of the CDR3: TGCGCCAGCAGCTTGGAGCTAGCGGTGTCCGGGGAACAAGAGACCCAGTACTTC.

The V call is TRBV7-3, the J call TRBJ2-1; D possibly corresponds to TRBD2 (6 bases). The CDR3 is made up of 15 amino acids. V shed 4 bases and J shed 7 bases, with 17 bases lying between them. From germline, CDR1 is SGHTA and CDR2 FQGTGA. CDR3 sequence: CASSYPGTRRNEQFF. CDR3 nucleotide sequence: TGTGCCAGCAGCTACCCCGGGACTCGGCGGAATGAGCAGTTCTTC.

This clone was picked up one time. The chain carries TRBV7-9 and TRBJ1-6; D gene uncertain. The CDR3 loop spans 13 amino acids. V was clipped by 5 bases and J by 10 bases, with 12 bases between them. Germline V gene sequence: CDR1 SEHNR, CDR2 FQNEAQ (reference sequence). The CDR3 sequence is CASSHDGRSPLHF. CDR3 nucleotides: TGTGCCAGCAGCCACGACGGGCGATCACCCCTCCACTTT.

This chain uses TRBV7-9 with TRBJ2-1, with 7 bases aligning to TRBD2. The CDR3 totals 14 residues. The V gene end was trimmed by 3 bases and the J gene end by 7 bases; junction bases not matched to a gene: 6. Looked up from germline, CDR1 is SEHNR and CDR2 is FQNEAQ (reference sequence). CDR3 sequence: CASSFPWEGNEQFF. The CDR3 coding sequence is TGTGCCAGCAGCTTCCCCTGGGAGGGGAATGAGCAGTTCTTC.

The chain recombines TRBV18 with TRBJ2-1; D tentatively reads TRBD1 or TRBD2 (5 bases each). Germline CDR1 is KGHSH and CDR2 is LQKENI. The CDR3 extends over 15 amino acids. Trimming cost V 5 bases and J 0 bases, with 11 bases left between them. CDR3 sequence: CASSSGPNSYNEQFF. The CDR3 DNA reads TGTGCCAGCTCATCGGGACCCAACTCCTACAATGAGCAGTTCTTC.

CDR3: CASSRTSGMSDTQYF. CDR3 coding DNA: TGTGCCAGCAGCCGGACTAGCGGGATGTCAGATACGCAGTATTTT. V usage is TRBV7-2 and J usage is TRBJ2-3; 12 bases are shared with TRBD2. Looked up from germline, CDR1 is SGHTA and CDR2 is FQGNSA. This CDR3 is built from 15 residues. V was pared by 5 bases and J by 4 bases, with 4 bases of the junction left unmatched.

J is TRBJ2-5 and V is TRBV18; no reliable D call. Trimming took off 2 bases at V and 4 bases at J, with 8 bases between the two ends. The CDR3 extends over 13 amino acids. The germline gives CDR1 KGHSH, CDR2 LQKENI. CDR3: CASSPGLRETQYF. As DNA, the CDR3 is TGTGCCAGCTCACCAGGGCTACGAGAGACCCAGTACTTC.

This chain joins TRBV11-2 and TRBJ1-2; 8 bases agree with TRBD1. CDR3 length: 16 amino acids. Germline CDR1 SGHAT, CDR2 FQNNGV. After removal of 5 bases from V and 2 bases from J, the junction contained 10 bases not matched to a gene. The CDR3 DNA is TGTGCCAGCAGCCCGCTCGACAGGGGAGCCAACTATGGCTACACCTTC. This encodes CASSPLDRGANYGYTF.

This clone was counted once. This chain connects TRBV14 to TRBJ1-6; D not resolved. Trimming took 0 bases from V and 9 from J, leaving 9 bases between them. The CDR3 contains 14 residues. In germline, CDR1 is SGHDN, CDR2 FVKESK. This CDR3 reads CASSQDSLLSPLHF. DNA of the CDR3: TGTGCCAGCAGCCAAGATTCTCTGCTTTCACCCCTCCACTTT.

V and J are TRBV12-3 or TRBV12-4 and TRBJ2-1; D remains unclear. The CDR3 sequence is 13 residues long. V was cut by 1 base and J by 9 bases, with 10 bases left in between. Here the CDR3 DNA reads TGTGCCAGCAGTTTAGGGTCTCGAATTGAGCAGTTCTTC. Protein: CASSLGSRIEQFF.

The CDR3 sequence is CASSRGLAGGLETQYF. CDR3 bases: TGTGCCAGCAGCCGGGGACTAGCGGGAGGACTGGAGACCCAGTACTTC. The chain couples TRBV2 to TRBJ2-5, with 15 bases matching TRBD2. The V gene's germline CDR1 is SNHLY and CDR2 FYNNEI. The CDR3 contains 16 residues. Losses at the gene ends were 6 bases for V and 5 bases for J; bases not matched to a gene: 7.

This rearrangement joins TRBV29-1 to TRBJ1-3; D remains ambiguous. The CDR3 length is 13 residues. In germline, CDR1 is SQVTM, CDR2 ANQGSEA. V was shortened by 6 bases and J by 1 base, with 10 bases between the two germline ends. The CDR3 DNA reads as TGCAGCGTCCCAGCCGAATCTGGAAACACCATATATTTT. It encodes CSVPAESGNTIYF.

The chain employs TRBV28 and TRBJ2-7; 7 bases are a match to TRBD2. Germline V gives CDR1 MDHEN, CDR2 SYDVKM. CDR3 length equals 13 residues. Trimming at V came to 6 bases and at J to 3 bases, leaving 5 bases not matched to a gene. The CDR3 loop is CASREGTNYEQYF. The CDR3 bases are TGTGCCAGCAGGGAAGGGACTAACTACGAGCAGTACTTC.

Points on this clone: A read error may produce the germline difference seen at one junction end. This chain joins TRBV10-2 and TRBJ2-1; D is uncertain. This CDR3 has 10 amino acids. Germline CDR1 WSHSY, CDR2 SAAADI. Here the CDR3 reads CASAYDEQFF. DNA of the CDR3: TGCGCCAGCGCCTACGATGAGCAGTTCTTC.